Below are 6 T cell receptor beta chains sequenced from a single sample in a study of OX40 agonist ivuxolimab in advanced cancers. Repertoires were generated with immunoSEQ multiplex PCR, while TCRdb's copy carries only in-frame clones and drops some. The data show some 86,000 clones, with about 95% seen just once and 9.5% to 10% held by the top ten. The source was CD4+ or CD8+ T cells sorted from blood, collected in a trial of the OX40 agonist ivuxolimab. The receptors were gathered from an adult with an advanced solid tumor such as melanoma, head and neck, liver or kidney cancer.

The J gene is TRBJ2-7, the V gene TRBV5-1, with D perhaps being TRBD1 or TRBD2 (6 bases each). The CDR3 has 14 amino acids. The V gene's germline CDR1 is SGHRS and CDR2 YFSETQ. The germline V and J ends were trimmed by 0 bases and 3 bases, with 10 bases remaining between them. CDR3 region: CASSLAQGGYEQYF. In DNA form, the CDR3 reads TGCGCCAGCAGCTTGGCACAGGGAGGCTACGAGCAGTACTTC.

The gene calls are TRBV19 and TRBJ2-1, with a possible D match to TRBD2 (5 bases). V was cut by 2 bases and J by 5 bases, with 7 bases left in between. This CDR3 is built from 13 residues. Germline values: CDR1 LNHDA, CDR2 SQIVND (reference sequence). CDR3 in DNA: TGTGCCAGTAGTATATTCGGGGACAATGAGCAGTTCTTC. Its protein is CASSIFGDNEQFF.

This chain links TRBV6-5 with TRBJ2-1; weak D call: TRBD2 (6 bases). The CDR3 covers 10 residues. V lost 8 bases and J lost 7, with 6 bases in between. Germline CDR1 reads MNHEY; CDR2 reads SVGAGI. The CDR3 nucleotides read TGTGCCAGCGGGACTAATGAGCAGTTCTTC. Encoded protein: CASGTNEQFF.

The V gene is TRBV19, the J gene TRBJ1-1; possibly TRBD1 for D (6 bases). V gave up 2 bases and J gave up 8 bases, with 21 bases separating them. The CDR3 spans 16 residues. The germline V gene has CDR1 LNHDA and CDR2 SQIVND (reference sequence). CDR3 sequence reads: CASSITHLGGIVEAFF. CDR3 DNA: TGTGCCAGTAGTATAACCCACCTAGGGGGTATTGTGGAAGCTTTCTTT. Full variable domain (missing parts from reference TRBV19 and TRBJ1-1): DGGITQSPKYLFRKEGQNVTLSCEQNLNHDAMYWYRQDPGQGLRLIYYSQIVNDFQKGDIAEGYSVSREKKESFPLTVTSAQKNPTAFYLCASSITHLGGIVEAFFGQGTRLTVV.

The CDR3 bases are TGTGCCAGCAAGACATCTGGGGCCAACGTCCTGACTTTC. Translation: CASKTSGANVLTF. V and J are TRBV9 and TRBJ2-6, with D uncertain. CDR3 length: 13 residues. Looked up from germline, CDR1 is SGDLS and CDR2 is YYNGEE. V lost 6 bases, J lost 1 base, and 5 bases lay in between. The variable domain in full, with the rest retrieved from reference TRBV9 and TRBJ2-6, is DSGVTQTPKHLITATGQRVTLRCSPRSGDLSVYWYQQSLDQGLQFLIQYYNGEERAKGNILERFSAQQFPDLHSELNLSSLELGDSALYFCASKTSGANVLTFGAGSRLTVL.

The rearrangement links TRBV5-6 to TRBJ2-1; 9 nucleotides align to TRBD2. The CDR3 extends over 17 amino acids. With 0 bases clipped from V and 3 bases from J, the junction kept 7 bases outside the gene matches. Germline CDR1 and CDR2: SGHDT and YYEEEE. The CDR3 DNA reads as TGTGCCAGCAGCTTGGCCGTTTTGACTAGCGGCTACAATGAGCAGTTCTTC. It is translated as CASSLAVLTSGYNEQFF.